This T cell receptor (beta chain) was recorded in a study of cytomegalovirus exposure and HLA in healthy donors (dated by TCRdb to 2016 to 2017). About the investigation overall: An earlier analysis of roughly 610 of the donors reported approximately 300 Gb of sequence data and 100 million to 120 million unique TCR beta sequences obtained from around 190 million T cells. Typing coverage differed by locus: A, B, C, DRB1 and DQB1 were typed in about 629-640 donors, DQA1 in 522, DPA1 in 606, and DPB1 in approximately 450. Of the 300 to 500 genotyped donors, 75% to 85% were placed in the genetic ancestry cluster associated with self-reported Caucasian donors. A later analysis re-analyzed previously published TCR beta repertoires from approximately 670 donors and added high-resolution HLA genotyping to study TCR occurrence patterns. Donor age, sex, ethnicity and CMV serostatus were compiled together with the repertoire data. Every repertoire in the discovery cohort had been generated on one and the same sequencing platform. Along with the approximately 650-subject first cohort, a separate validation cohort of over a hundred different subjects was used. A few DR-DQ haplotypes were treated as single units for association and clustering because of strong linkage in the cohort. To predict cytomegalovirus infection status, the study combined high-throughput TCR immunosequencing, statistical association of individual TCRs with disease status, and machine learning. The study aimed to test whether cataloging public T cell receptors could reveal signatures of past pathogen exposure. The later analysis used no new phenotypic data to find candidate immune exposures, relying instead on TCR beta sequences and their occurrence across donors. Among some 400 genotyped donors of the cohort, an average of approximately 240,000 unique TCR beta nucleotide sequences was sequenced per donor, of which about 19% were non-productive. Genome-wide SNP genotypes for about 55% of the 666 donors were used in a later genetic analysis, which treated that subset as a discovery cohort. Both class I and class II loci were covered by HLA typing, at four-digit resolution. Approximately 310 gigabases of sequencing data and around 80 million unique TCR sequences made up an early release that covered roughly 670 HLA-typed donors. An earlier analysis of 587 of the donors applied high-throughput TCR beta sequencing to assess whether each TCR beta V gene segment acted as functional or pseudogenic. The T cell repertoires of several hundred subjects were profiled by immunosequencing and related to cytomegalovirus serostatus.

From the germline V gene, CDR1 is SNHLY and CDR2 is FYNNEI. The germline ends are 11 bases apart after V is trimmed by 7 bases and J by 2 bases. Spanning cysteine to phenylalanine, the CDR3 consists of 13 amino acids. The sequence is cut down to CDR3 DNA, 39 bases in frame from base 1. This clone was recorded once. Its antigen is unknown. Within one base of it there is no much larger clone, and no base qualities were kept. Here is what the overall study found, with its caveats: In a later analysis, the rate of TCR association differed among HLA loci, with DRB1 alleles having the most associated TCRs and HLA-C alleles having the fewest. CMV serostatus was the only immune exposure information available for the cohort. A further reported finding was that TCR beta sequences accurately predicted the HLA-A and HLA-B alleles for most subjects in the first cohort. Across donors, most TCR sequences were observed very rarely, whereas some public TCRs were present in many individuals. Sequencing depth was assumed to be roughly uniform across donors in the presence/absence analyses, though that assumption may not hold. A cluster of highly shared sequence variants was judged likely to be a technical artifact of the sequencing pipeline. In this cohort, only TCR beta chains were sequenced, and detectable features were limited by the absence of alpha or paired-chain data. Strong co-occurrence of HLA alleles, especially DR and DQ, made assigning TCR associations to individual alleles difficult. Compared with equally common non-associated chains, HLA-associated TCR beta chains in a later analysis were more clonally expanded and had lower generation probabilities. In a later genetic analysis, fewer N-insertions in productive TCRs were reported among donors in an Asian-associated ancestry cluster than the roughly 700-donor mean. The 87-base-pair reads could not distinguish some IMGT-functional V segments, including TRBV6-2 and TRBV6-3, so those segments were excluded. A few of the identified cytomegalovirus-associated TCR beta chains were confirmed in vitro to be specific for cytomegalovirus antigens. Specific HLA alleles were associated with 15,000 to 20,000 TCR beta sequences at a false discovery rate of 0.05 in a later analysis. The earlier analysis of 587 of the donors excluded 15 to 20 rarely observed V segments, including chromosome 9 orphons, because counts were too low. Most CMV-associated TCR beta chains appeared to be HLA-restricted in a later analysis, and the HLA associations seemed to be driven largely by CMV exposure. Because HLA typing was missing for some donors at each locus, association tests included only the typed subset. Correlated functional status among segregating V segments might be attributable to linkage disequilibrium, but an unknown experimental factor could not be ruled out. A later analysis reported that several top co-occurrence clusters appeared linked to parvovirus B19, influenza, CMV and Epstein-Barr virus. An association between a missense DCLRE1C variant and V-gene and J-gene trimming of TCR beta chains was found in a later genetic analysis and replicated in an independent cohort. It was suggested by the authors that the approach could potentially be generalized to other disease states and immunological phenotypes. In an earlier analysis of around 600 of the donors, most TCR beta V segments appeared in productive rearrangements about 87% or about 30% of the time, broadly matching IMGT annotations. The classifier was reported to diagnose cytomegalovirus status with high specificity and sensitivity in both the original and validation cohorts. In the study, 164 TCR beta chains were listed as associated with cytomegalovirus.

Libraries were prepared through the immunoSEQ multiplex PCR assay. The multiplex PCR relied on a mix of 60 forward primers for TCR Vbeta segments and 13 reverse primers for TCR Jbeta segments. The CDR3 region of rearranged TCR beta genes was amplified from genomic DNA by a multiplex PCR assay. On the Illumina HiSeq System, the amplified TCR beta libraries were sequenced as 87-base-pair reads. The authors' pipeline ran thus. A later analysis tallied approximately 87 million unique TCR beta chains across the 550 to 850 repertoires, and approximately 12 million of those chains were shared by two or more donors. Raw reads were error-corrected and collapsed into unique sequences with a nearest-neighbor algorithm that merged closely related sequences to remove PCR and sequencing errors. To assign V, D and J gene segments, CDR3 sequences were aligned to IMGT reference sequences. For a sequence to be retained, at least a six-nucleotide match to both a V gene segment and a J gene segment was required. A rearrangement counted as productive if the CDR3 had no stop codons and remained in frame with V and J, and every other rearrangement counted as non-productive. CDR3 was defined by IMGT convention, running from the second conserved V-encoded cysteine to the conserved J-encoded phenylalanine. The earlier analysis of roughly 590 of the donors excluded any sequence lacking an unambiguous match to a single V gene segment. An earlier analysis of some 610 of the donors called V segments functional above 56.7% productive rearrangements and segregating when the between-donor standard deviation exceeded 5%. A statistical classification framework was built to diagnose cytomegalovirus status from the catalog of TCR beta chain sequences. In a later analysis, TCR nucleotide sequences were compared against IMGT/GENE-DB human TR gene sequences so that V and J genes could be assigned. A later analysis assigned CDR3 sequences and most-parsimonious VDJ recombination scenarios with the TCRdist pipeline. In a later analysis, each TCR beta chain was defined by its CDR3 amino acid sequence together with its V-gene family, and reads lacking a unique V-gene family were excluded. In a later analysis, a few hundred highly shared, low-generation-probability nucleotide sequences were removed to address suspected cross-contamination and a sequencing artifact. A later analysis calculated a clonal expansion index for each public chain from normalized within-repertoire ranks of inferred template counts. A later analysis computed generation probabilities with a VDJ recombination model fitted to out-of-frame rearrangements, and checked the results against IGoR. In a later analysis, TCR-TCR, TCR-HLA and TCR-CMV co-occurrence was scored with hypergeometric tests, and a repertoire-size bias correction was applied to TCR pairs. A later analysis estimated false discovery rates by permuting HLA or CMV assignments 20 times. In a later analysis, co-occurring TCRs were grouped using DBSCAN, and TCRdist sequence similarity was added for clustering within HLA-allele-positive subsets. Co-occurrence clustering excluded repertoires with fewer than 30,000 or more than 120,000 public chains, plus five with anomalous nucleotide sharing. Not all clones reach the TCRdb copy of this immuneACCESS table, which keeps in-frame sequences only. Checked studies attribute under half of the gap to unresolved V genes and leave the rest unexplained. The V and J calls and clone size were taken over from that table, and D and trimming were inferred from the DNA. Within this sample are 160,000 or so clones, with 75% to 90% of them counted one time only. About 4.8% of the sample is taken by the ten largest.

The cohort comprised 670 or so healthy bone marrow donors. Cohort members were all nominally healthy when sampled, although unrecorded immune exposures were likely present. The donor tested CMV seronegative, placing the donor among the 350 or so seronegative members of the cohort. Every donor gave a peripheral blood sample, and the peripheral blood mononuclear cells from that sample were used for TCR beta sequencing. The Qiagen DNeasy Blood Extraction Kit was used to extract genomic DNA from the blood cell samples. Sequencing was performed on PBMCs. Rearrangement joined TRBV2 to TRBJ1-1; the D gene is perhaps TRBD1, from 5 matching bases. This TCR came from a man aged 30-40 years in good health and CMV-seronegative. The DNA sequence is given as TGTGCCAGCACGGGGGAGGTTAACACTGAAGCTTTCTTT. Translated, it gives CASTGEVNTEAFF.